The TCR beta chain described here comes from a study of OX40 agonist ivuxolimab in advanced cancers. Assay used: immunoSEQ multiplex PCR; TCRdb lists only in-frame clones, some missing. This sample has fewer than 80,000 clones, with around 83% found just once. The TCR was taken from an adult with an advanced solid tumor such as melanoma, head and neck, liver or kidney cancer. The input for sequencing was CD4+ or CD8+ T cells sorted from blood, taken in a trial of the OX40 agonist ivuxolimab.

CDR3 sequence reads: CASSPTGNTEAFF. The CDR3 DNA sequence: TGTGCCAGCAGCCCGACAGGGAACACTGAAGCTTTCTTT. The chain recombines TRBV7-2 with TRBJ1-1; perhaps TRBD1 as D (6 bases). The CDR3 totals 13 residues. Trimming removed 5 bases from V and 1 base from J, with 8 bases in between. Germline V gene lookup returns CDR1 SGHTA and CDR2 FQGNSA.